This T cell receptor (beta chain) was observed in a study of blood T cell repertoires in COVID-19 (TCRdb year 2020). Study-wide context: The collaborator samples originated in the United States, Italy and Spain and spanned the acute and convalescent phases of COVID-19. Where available, HLA class I and class II types were taken from metadata supplied by the sample provider and were not determined by assay-based typing. A freely available public database, intended as a resource for researchers studying the immune response to SARS-CoV-2, is where the repertoires were released. Deeply sampled blood TCRbeta repertoires from subjects exposed to, actively infected with, or recovered from COVID-19 were included in the dataset. The samples were drawn from two sources: the first 160 participants of the ongoing ImmuneRACE study, and approximately 1,300 subjects contributed by 6 global collaborators. The material from the prospective study consisted of cDNA or gDNA derived from T cells, B-cell-depleted T cells, or PBMCs. The sample metadata nearly always contained a de-identified subject ID, COVID-19 status, age in years and sex. General conclusions and limits of the study: Clinical and demographic metadata were provided uncurated, with the amount varying by source and participant.

As to this clone: The target of this receptor is not known. Per-base qualities were not stored, and no clone one base away is much larger.

TCRbeta CDR3 regions were amplified from genomic DNA using the immunoSEQ Assay, a bias-controlled multiplex PCR. The paper's processing steps were these. The number of nucleated cells in each sample was estimated from the amplification of reference gene primers within the assay. To quantify the absolute abundance of each unique TCRbeta CDR3 rearrangement, sequence reads were collapsed and filtered. For each sample, productive Simpson clonality was calculated as the square root of Simpson's diversity index across productive rearrangements. Not all clones reach the TCRdb copy of this immuneACCESS table, which keeps in-frame sequences only. Checked studies attribute under half of the gap to unresolved V genes and leave the rest unexplained. V and J calls and clone size are given by that table; D and trimming were obtained from the DNA. The sample table holds about 200,000 clones, of which roughly 91% were seen once. Around 6% of the sample belongs to the ten largest clones.

Collaborating institutions collected whole blood in K2EDTA tubes following their own protocols. For TCRbeta analysis, collaborators shipped samples as frozen whole blood, isolated PBMCs, or DNA extracted from either of those sample types. This sequence originates from a man in his forties with active or convalescent COVID-19. Sequenced sample: peripheral blood.

The bases read TGTGCCAGCAGCCTACGTGAGAACACTGAAGCTTTCTTT. It translates to CASSLRENTEAFF. The sequence links TRBV6-5 to TRBJ1-1, with the D gene not confidently named. CDR3 length: 13 amino acids, cysteine to phenylalanine. The sequence is cut down to CDR3 DNA, 39 bases in frame from base 1. V is clipped by 6 bases and J by 1 base, and the sequence between their germline boundaries is 9 bases long. The germline V gene encodes CDR1 MNHEY and CDR2 SVGAGI.